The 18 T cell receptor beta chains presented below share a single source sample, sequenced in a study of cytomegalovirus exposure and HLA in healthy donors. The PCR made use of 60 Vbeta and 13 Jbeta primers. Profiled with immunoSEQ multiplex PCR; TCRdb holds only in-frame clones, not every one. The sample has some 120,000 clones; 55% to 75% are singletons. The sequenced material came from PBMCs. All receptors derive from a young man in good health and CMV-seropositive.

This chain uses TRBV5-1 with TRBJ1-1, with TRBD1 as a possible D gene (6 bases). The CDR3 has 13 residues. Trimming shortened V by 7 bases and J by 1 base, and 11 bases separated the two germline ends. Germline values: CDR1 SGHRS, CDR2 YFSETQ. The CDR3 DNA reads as TGCGCCAGCGGCAAGACAGGGAACACTGAAGCTTTCTTT. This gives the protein CASGKTGNTEAFF.

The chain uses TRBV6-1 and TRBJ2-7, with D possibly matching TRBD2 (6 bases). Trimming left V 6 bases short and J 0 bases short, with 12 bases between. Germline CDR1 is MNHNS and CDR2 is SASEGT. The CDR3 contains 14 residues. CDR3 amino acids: CASRRFGGSYEQYF. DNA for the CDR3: TGTGCCAGCAGAAGGTTCGGGGGCTCCTACGAGCAGTACTTC.

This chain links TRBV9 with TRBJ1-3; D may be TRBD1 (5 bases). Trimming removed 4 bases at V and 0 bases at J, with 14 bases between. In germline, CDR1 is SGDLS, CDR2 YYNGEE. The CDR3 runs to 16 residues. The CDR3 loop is CASSPRTSFSGNTIYF. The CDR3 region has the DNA TGTGCCAGCAGCCCCCGGACATCCTTCTCTGGAAACACCATATATTTT.

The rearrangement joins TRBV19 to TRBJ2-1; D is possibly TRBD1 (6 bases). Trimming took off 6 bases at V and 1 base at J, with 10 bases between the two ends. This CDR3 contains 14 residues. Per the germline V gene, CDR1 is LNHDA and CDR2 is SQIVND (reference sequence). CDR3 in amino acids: CASRGQGSYNEQFF. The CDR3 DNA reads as TGTGCCAGTAGGGGGCAGGGGTCCTACAATGAGCAGTTCTTC.

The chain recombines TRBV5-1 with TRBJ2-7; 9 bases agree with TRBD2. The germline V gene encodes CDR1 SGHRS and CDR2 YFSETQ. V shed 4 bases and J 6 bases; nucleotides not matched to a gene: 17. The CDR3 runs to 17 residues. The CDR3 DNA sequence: TGCGCCAGCAGCCTGGGGGGGGGAAATAGCGGGAGCCGCGAGCAGTACTTC. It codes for CASSLGGGNSGSREQYF. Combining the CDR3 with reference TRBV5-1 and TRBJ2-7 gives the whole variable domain KAGVTQTPRYLIKTRGQQVTLSCSPISGHRSVSWYQQTPGQGLQFLFEYFSETQRNKGNFPGRFSGRQFSNSRSEMNVSTLELGDSALYLCASSLGGGNSGSREQYFGPGTRLTVT.

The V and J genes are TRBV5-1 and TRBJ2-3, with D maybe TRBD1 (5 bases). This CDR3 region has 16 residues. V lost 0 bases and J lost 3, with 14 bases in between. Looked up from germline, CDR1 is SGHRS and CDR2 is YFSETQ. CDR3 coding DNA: TGCGCCAGCAGCTTGGCGGTAGCAGGGTTAACAGATACGCAGTATTTT. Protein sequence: CASSLAVAGLTDTQYF.

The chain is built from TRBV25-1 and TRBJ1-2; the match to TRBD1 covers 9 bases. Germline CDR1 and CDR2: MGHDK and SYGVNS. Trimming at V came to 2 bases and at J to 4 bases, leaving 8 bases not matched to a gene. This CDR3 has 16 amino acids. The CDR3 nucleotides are TGTGCCAGCAGTGAAGGCGGGACAGGGCTTCCCTATGGCTACACCTTC. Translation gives CASSEGGTGLPYGYTF.

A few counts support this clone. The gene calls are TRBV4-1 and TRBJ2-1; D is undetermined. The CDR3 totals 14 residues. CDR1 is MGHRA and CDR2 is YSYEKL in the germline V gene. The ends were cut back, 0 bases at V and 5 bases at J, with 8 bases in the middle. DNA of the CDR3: TGCGCCAGCAGCCAAGAGATGGCTGACAATGAGCAGTTCTTC. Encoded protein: CASSQEMADNEQFF.

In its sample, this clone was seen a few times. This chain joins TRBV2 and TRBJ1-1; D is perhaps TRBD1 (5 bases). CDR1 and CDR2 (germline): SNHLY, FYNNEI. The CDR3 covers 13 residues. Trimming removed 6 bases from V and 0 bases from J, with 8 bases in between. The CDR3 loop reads CASRRTLNTEAFF. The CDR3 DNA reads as TGTGCCAGCAGGCGGACATTGAACACTGAAGCTTTCTTT.

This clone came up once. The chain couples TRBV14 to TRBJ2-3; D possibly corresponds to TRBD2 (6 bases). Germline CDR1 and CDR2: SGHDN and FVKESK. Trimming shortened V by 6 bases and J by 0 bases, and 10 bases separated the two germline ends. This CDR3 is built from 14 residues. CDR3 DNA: TGTGCCAGCAGGCGGGGTTTGAGCACAGATACGCAGTATTTT. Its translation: CASRRGLSTDTQYF.

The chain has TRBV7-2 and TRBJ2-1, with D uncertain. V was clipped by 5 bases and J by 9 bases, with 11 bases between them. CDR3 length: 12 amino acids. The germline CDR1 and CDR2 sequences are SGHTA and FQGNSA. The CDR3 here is CASSQYSREQFF. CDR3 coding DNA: TGTGCCAGCAGCCAATACAGCCGTGAGCAGTTCTTC.

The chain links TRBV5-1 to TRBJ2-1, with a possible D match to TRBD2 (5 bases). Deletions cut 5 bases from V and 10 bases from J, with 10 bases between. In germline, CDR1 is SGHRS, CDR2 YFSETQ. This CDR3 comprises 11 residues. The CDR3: CASSSSGEQFF. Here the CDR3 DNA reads TGCGCCAGCAGTTCAAGCGGCGAGCAGTTCTTC.

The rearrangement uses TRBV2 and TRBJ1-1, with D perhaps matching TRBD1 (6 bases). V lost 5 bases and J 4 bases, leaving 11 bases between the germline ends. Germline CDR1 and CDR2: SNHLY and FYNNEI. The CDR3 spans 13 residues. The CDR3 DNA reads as TGTGCCAGCAGTTGGGACAAGGCCACTGAAGCTTTCTTT. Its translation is CASSWDKATEAFF.

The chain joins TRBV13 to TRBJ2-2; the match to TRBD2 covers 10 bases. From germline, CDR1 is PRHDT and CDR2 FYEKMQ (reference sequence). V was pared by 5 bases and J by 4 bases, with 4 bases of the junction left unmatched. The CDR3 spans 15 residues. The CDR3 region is CASSRLAGGTGELFF. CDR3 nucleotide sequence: TGTGCCAGCAGCCGACTAGCGGGCGGCACCGGGGAGCTGTTTTTT. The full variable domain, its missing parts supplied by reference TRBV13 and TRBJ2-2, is AAGVIQSPRHLIKEKRETATLKCYPIPRHDTVYWYQQGPGQDPQFLISFYEKMQSDKGSIPDRFSAQQFSDYHSELNMSSLELGDSALYFCASSRLAGGTGELFFGEGSRLTVL.

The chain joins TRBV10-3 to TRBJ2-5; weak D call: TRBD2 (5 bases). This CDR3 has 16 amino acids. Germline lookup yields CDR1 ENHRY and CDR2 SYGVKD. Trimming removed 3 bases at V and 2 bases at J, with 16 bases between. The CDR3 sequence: CAISEWWENTQETQYF. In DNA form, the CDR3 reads TGTGCCATCAGTGAATGGTGGGAGAACACACAAGAGACCCAGTACTTC.

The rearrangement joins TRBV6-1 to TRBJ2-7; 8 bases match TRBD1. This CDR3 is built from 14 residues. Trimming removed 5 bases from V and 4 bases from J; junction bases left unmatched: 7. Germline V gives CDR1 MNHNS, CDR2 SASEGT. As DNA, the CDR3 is TGTGCCAGCAGTCTCGACAGGGGACGTTACGAGCAGTACTTC. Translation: CASSLDRGRYEQYF.

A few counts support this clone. The CDR3 region has the DNA TGTGCCAGCCGGGGTCGGAGTTACGAGCAGTACTTC. This codes for CASRGRSYEQYF. V and J are TRBV21-1 and TRBJ2-7; the D call in the table, TRBD2, was not verified against the DNA. TRBV21-1 is a recognized pseudogene. The CDR3 loop spans 12 amino acids.

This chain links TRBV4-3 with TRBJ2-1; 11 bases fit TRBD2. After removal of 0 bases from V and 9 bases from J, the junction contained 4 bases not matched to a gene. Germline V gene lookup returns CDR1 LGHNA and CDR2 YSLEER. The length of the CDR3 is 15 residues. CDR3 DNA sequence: TGCGCCAGCAGCCAAGATCAGACTAGCGGGACTGAGCAGTTCTTC. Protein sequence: CASSQDQTSGTEQFF.